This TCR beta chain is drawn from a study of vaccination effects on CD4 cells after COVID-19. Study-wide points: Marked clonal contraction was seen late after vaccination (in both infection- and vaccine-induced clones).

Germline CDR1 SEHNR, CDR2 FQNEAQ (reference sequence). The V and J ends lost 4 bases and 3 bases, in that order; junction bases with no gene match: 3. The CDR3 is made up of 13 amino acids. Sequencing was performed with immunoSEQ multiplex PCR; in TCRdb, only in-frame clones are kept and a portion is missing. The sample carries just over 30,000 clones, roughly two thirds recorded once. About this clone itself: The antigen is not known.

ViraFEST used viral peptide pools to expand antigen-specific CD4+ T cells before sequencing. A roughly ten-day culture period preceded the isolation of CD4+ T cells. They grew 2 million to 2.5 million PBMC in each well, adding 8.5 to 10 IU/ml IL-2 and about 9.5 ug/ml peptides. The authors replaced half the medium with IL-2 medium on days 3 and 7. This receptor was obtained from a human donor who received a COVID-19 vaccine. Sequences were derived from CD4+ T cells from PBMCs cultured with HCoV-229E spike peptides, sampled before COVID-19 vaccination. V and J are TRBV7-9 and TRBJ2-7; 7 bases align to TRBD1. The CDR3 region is CASSSTGYYEQYF. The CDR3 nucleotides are TGTGCCAGCAGCTCGACAGGGTACTACGAGCAGTACTTC.